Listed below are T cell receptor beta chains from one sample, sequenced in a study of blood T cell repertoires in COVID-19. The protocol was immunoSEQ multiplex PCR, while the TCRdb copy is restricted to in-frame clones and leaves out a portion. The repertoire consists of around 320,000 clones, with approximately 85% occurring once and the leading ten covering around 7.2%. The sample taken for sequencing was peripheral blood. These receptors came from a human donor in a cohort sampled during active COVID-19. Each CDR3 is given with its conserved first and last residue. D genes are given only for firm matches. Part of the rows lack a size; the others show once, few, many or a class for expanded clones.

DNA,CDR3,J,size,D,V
TGTGCCAGCAGCCCGCGACAGGACAATGAGCAGTTCTTC,CASSPRQDNEQFF,TRBJ2-1,NA,NA,TRBV21-1
TGTGCCTGGAGTGGCCTGAGGGTCCCGGGCACCGGGGAGCTGTTTTTT,CAWSGLRVPGTGELFF,TRBJ2-2,NA,NA,TRBV30
TGTGCCAGCAGCTCCAAACAGGGTAGCGACACTGAAGCTTTCTTT,CASSSKQGSDTEAFF,TRBJ1-1,NA,NA,TRBV5-5
TGTGCCAGCAGCTCCAACCTAAGACAGGGGGGGTCCTACGAGCAGTACTTC,CASSSNLRQGGSYEQYF,TRBJ2-7,NA,TRBD1,TRBV7-9
TGTGCCTGGGCACGGGACACCCTTTCCTACGAGCAGTACTTC,CAWARDTLSYEQYF,TRBJ2-7,NA,NA,TRBV30
TGTGCCAGCAGTAGCTCGGCGGCCTATGGCTACACCTTC,CASSSSAAYGYTF,TRBJ1-2,NA,NA,TRBV27
TGTGCCAGCTCACCCGACAGGATTGGAGGCTACACCTTC,CASSPDRIGGYTF,TRBJ1-2,NA,NA,TRBV18
TGTGCCAGCAACCACGAGGGTCTCTCTGGAAACACCATATATTTT,CASNHEGLSGNTIYF,TRBJ1-3,few,NA,TRBV3-1/TRBV3-2
TGTGCCAGCAGCACCTCCGGGACAAACCTTGAAGCTTTCTTT,CASSTSGTNLEAFF,TRBJ1-1,NA,NA,TRBV27
TGTGCCAGCAGCCGGACACGGACGATGAACACTGAAGCTTTCTTT,CASSRTRTMNTEAFF,TRBJ1-1,NA,NA,TRBV6-5
TGTGCCACCAAAAGGGGTTTGACAGGAGCAAATCAGCCCCAGCATTTT,CATKRGLTGANQPQHF,TRBJ1-5,NA,NA,TRBV15
TGTGCCACCAGTGATTCAAGAGGGCCGTACTCTGGGGCCAACGTCCTGACTTTC,CATSDSRGPYSGANVLTF,TRBJ2-6,once,NA,TRBV24-1
TGTGCTAGTGGCGGACGGGACTTCCAGCTCTATGGCTACACCTTC,CASGGRDFQLYGYTF,TRBJ1-2,NA,NA,TRBV12-5
TGCGCCAGCACCGTGAACACTGAAGCTTTCTTT,CASTVNTEAFF,TRBJ1-1,NA,NA,TRBV5-1
TGTGCCAGCAGACTATCGACAGGGAGTGCTTTCTTT,CASRLSTGSAFF,TRBJ1-1,NA,TRBD1,TRBV6-5
TGTGCCAGCAGTGAATTTAAGGGACTAGCGGACTACGAGCAGTACTTC,CASSEFKGLADYEQYF,TRBJ2-7,NA,TRBD2,TRBV6-1
TGTGCCTGGGGCCCGGGCAGGGGCCCCGATAGCAATCAGCCCCAGCATTTT,CAWGPGRGPDSNQPQHF,TRBJ1-5,NA,NA,TRBV30
TGTGCCACCAGTGTCGGAGATTCACCCCTCCACTTT,CATSVGDSPLHF,TRBJ1-6,NA,NA,TRBV24-1
TGTGCCAGCAGGGCAGGGGAATTTAGCTATGGCTACACCTTC,CASRAGEFSYGYTF,TRBJ1-2,NA,NA,TRBV6-6
TGTGCCAGCCCCGACACGGGGGTCTACGGGAGCTCCTACGAGCAGTACTTC,CASPDTGVYGSSYEQYF,TRBJ2-7,NA,NA,TRBV11-2
TGTGCCAGCAGCCTCGATAGTAGCGCGAACACCGGGGAGCTGTTTTTT,CASSLDSSANTGELFF,TRBJ2-2,NA,NA,TRBV7-3
TGTGCCAGCAGCTTGGGACAGACCAATGAGCAGTTCTTC,CASSLGQTNEQFF,TRBJ2-1,NA,TRBD1,TRBV7-7
TGTGCCTGGGAGGGACAGGGGGCAACCGGGGAGCTGTTTTTT,CAWEGQGATGELFF,TRBJ2-2,NA,TRBD1,TRBV30
TGTGCCAGCAGTTTCGGGACAGGGCGAGGCTACACCTTC,CASSFGTGRGYTF,TRBJ1-2,NA,TRBD1,TRBV6-6
TGTGCCAGCAGCTTATTCCTAGCGGGGATCGCCGGGGAGCTGTTTTTT,CASSLFLAGIAGELFF,TRBJ2-2,NA,TRBD2,TRBV7-6
TGTGCCTTACTGGGAGGTCCTGGGGCCAACGTCCTGACTTTC,CALLGGPGANVLTF,TRBJ2-6,NA,NA,TRBV30
TGTGCCAGCAGCGTAGATGTGCGGAACACTGAAGCTTTCTTT,CASSVDVRNTEAFF,TRBJ1-1,NA,NA,TRBV9
TGTGCCAGCAGTTACTACAGGGATGGTGAAGCTTTCTTT,CASSYYRDGEAFF,TRBJ1-1,NA,NA,TRBV6-6
TGTGCCAGTAGTATCCTCGGGGGTAGCAATCAGCCCCAGCATTTT,CASSILGGSNQPQHF,TRBJ1-5,NA,NA,TRBV19
TGCGCCAGCAGCTTGGCAGGGATGAACACTGAAGCTTTCTTT,CASSLAGMNTEAFF,TRBJ1-1,NA,NA,TRBV5-1
TGTGCCAGCAGCCAAGATGCCGGGACCCAGTACTTC,CASSQDAGTQYF,TRBJ2-5,NA,NA,TRBV4-2
TGTGCCATCAGTGATCGCGGGGGGACGAAATCCGGCGAGCAGTACTTC,CAISDRGGTKSGEQYF,TRBJ2-7,NA,TRBD2,TRBV10-3
TGTGCCAGCAGTGAAACACAGGATATCACTGGAAACACCATATATTTT,CASSETQDITGNTIYF,TRBJ1-3,few,NA,TRBV2
TGTGCCAGCAACCTAGTCACTTCTTTAGGCAATCAGCCCCAGCATTTT,CASNLVTSLGNQPQHF,TRBJ1-5,NA,NA,TRBV21-1
TGTGCCAGTAGTAGGGAGATGGTCTCCTACGAGCAGTACTTC,CASSREMVSYEQYF,TRBJ2-7,NA,NA,TRBV19
TGTGCCAGCAGCTTAAGGGGCTCCTACAATGAGCAGTTCTTC,CASSLRGSYNEQFF,TRBJ2-1,few,NA,TRBV7-2
TGTGCCAGCAGTTCCCTATGGAGGGGCTACGAGCAGTACTTC,CASSSLWRGYEQYF,TRBJ2-7,NA,NA,TRBV27
TGTGCCAGCAGTTTATCTTCTTATCCAGGGGTCGGGTCTGAAGCTTTCTTT,CASSLSSYPGVGSEAFF,TRBJ1-1,NA,NA,TRBV27
TGTGCCAGTAGTATGGGAGGGGGACCCTACGAGCAGTACTTC,CASSMGGGPYEQYF,TRBJ2-7,NA,NA,TRBV19
TGCGCCAGCAGCCAATATACAGGAGCAAGTAATGAGCAGTTCTTC,CASSQYTGASNEQFF,TRBJ2-1,NA,NA,TRBV4-1
TGTGCCAGCAGCTTGATAGGGGGTAGCGAAAAACTGTTTTTT,CASSLIGGSEKLFF,TRBJ1-4,NA,NA,TRBV7-9
TGTGCCAGCTCACCACTCGGACAGGGGAATCAGCCCCAGCATTTT,CASSPLGQGNQPQHF,TRBJ1-5,NA,TRBD1,TRBV18
TGTGCCAGCAGTGTACATGAGGGGACACGGGAGTACTTC,CASSVHEGTREYF,TRBJ2-7,NA,NA,TRBV25-1
TGTGCCACCAGTGATTCGACTGCCTATAGCAATCAGCCCCAGCATTTT,CATSDSTAYSNQPQHF,TRBJ1-5,NA,NA,TRBV24-1
TGTGCCAGCAGCCGGGGGGATACTGAAGCTTTCTTT,CASSRGDTEAFF,TRBJ1-1,once,NA,TRBV13
TGTGCCAGTCTTAGACTAGCGGGGGGTACTGAGCAGTTCTTC,CASLRLAGGTEQFF,TRBJ2-1,NA,TRBD2,TRBV19
TGCGCCAGCAGCCAAGAGTTCAGGGGGGTAAATGAGAACACTGAAGCTTTCTTT,CASSQEFRGVNENTEAFF,TRBJ1-1,NA,TRBD1,TRBV4-1
TGTGCCAGCGGGGAACCGGGACAGGGGATGGGCCAGCCCCAGCATTTT,CASGEPGQGMGQPQHF,TRBJ1-5,NA,TRBD1,TRBV25-1